A selection of T cell receptor beta chains follows, all from one sample in a study of response to subunit inactivated influenza vaccine. In TCRdb, the RT-PCR reads were re-called with MiXCR into one record per CDR3 protein. The data contain about 700,000 distinct CDR3 sequences, approximately 15% of them seen just once; the ten biggest clones take up less than 9%. Sequencing used PBMCs from blood, obtained 14 to 15 days before vaccination. The receptors come from a middle-aged man who received an inactivated influenza vaccine. Each CDR3 is given with its conserved first and last residue. The D gene is left open where the match is weak. Clone size appears in some rows only: once, few, many, or a class for an expanded clone.

V: TRBV5-1
J: TRBJ2-3
D: -
size: few
CDR3: CASSLGTPSSTDTQYF
DNA: TGCGCCAGCAGCCTTGGGACTCCGTCTAGCACAGATACGCAGTATTTT

V: TRBV6-1
J: TRBJ2-2
D: -
size: -
CDR3: CASSEGRGELFF
DNA: TGTGCCAGCAGTGAAGGCCGCGGGGAGCTGTTTTTT

V: TRBV7-9
J: TRBJ2-7
D: -
size: few
CDR3: CASSLAYPNEQYF
DNA: TGTGCCAGCAGCTTAGCGTACCCCAACGAGCAGTACTTC

V: TRBV3-1
J: TRBJ2-2
D: TRBD2
size: few
CDR3: CASTLAANTGELFF
DNA: TGTGCCAGCACACTAGCGGCGAACACCGGGGAGCTGTTTTTT

V: TRBV10-3
J: TRBJ2-5
D: -
size: few
CDR3: CAIRDTPEETQYF
DNA: TGTGCCATCAGGGACACCCCAGAAGAGACCCAGTACTTC

V: TRBV12-3/TRBV12-4
J: TRBJ2-5
D: TRBD1
size: few
CDR3: CASSFRDRDVGETQYF
DNA: TGTGCCAGCAGTTTTAGGGACAGGGATGTCGGAGAGACCCAGTACTTC

V: TRBV20-1
J: TRBJ1-5
D: TRBD1
size: -
CDR3: CSARDMAPGTGVRQPQHF
DNA: TGCAGTGCTAGAGATATGGCCCCCGGGACAGGGGTCCGTCAGCCCCAGCATTTT

V: TRBV20-1
J: TRBJ1-2
D: TRBD1
size: few
CDR3: CSANRLTGGNYGYTF
DNA: TGCAGTGCTAATCGATTGACAGGGGGTAACTATGGCTACACCTTC

V: TRBV7-2
J: TRBJ2-3
D: -
size: -
CDR3: CASSLRAHTDTQYF
DNA: TGTGCCAGCAGCTTACGCGCGCACACAGATACGCAGTATTTT

V: TRBV6-2/TRBV6-3
J: TRBJ2-7
D: TRBD2
size: few
CDR3: CASSYARSGTSGSSYEQYF
DNA: TGTGCCAGCAGCTACGCCCGCTCCGGGACTAGCGGGAGCTCCTACGAGCAGTACTTC

V: TRBV10-3
J: TRBJ2-1
D: TRBD2
size: -
CDR3: CAISPGLAGGYNEQFF
DNA: TGTGCCATCAGCCCCGGACTAGCGGGAGGGTACAATGAGCAGTTCTTC

V: TRBV6-1
J: TRBJ1-5
D: -
size: many
CDR3: CAIREVSNQPQHF
DNA: TGTGCCATCCGAGAGGTTAGCAATCAGCCCCAGCATTTT

V: TRBV3-1
J: TRBJ1-4
D: -
size: few
CDR3: CASSQVGRGNEKLFF
DNA: TGTGCCAGCAGCCAAGTCGGACGGGGAAATGAAAAACTGTTTTTT

V: TRBV3-1
J: TRBJ2-1
D: TRBD2
size: -
CDR3: CASSAGGIATTNEQFF
DNA: TGTGCCAGCAGCGCGGGGGGGATAGCGACTACCAATGAGCAGTTCTTC

V: TRBV5-6
J: TRBJ2-7
D: -
size: few
CDR3: CASSLGLSTHEQYF
DNA: TGTGCCAGCAGCTTGGGTTTATCCACCCACGAGCAGTACTTC

V: TRBV9
J: TRBJ2-5
D: -
size: -
CDR3: CASSPRASETQYF
DNA: TGTGCCAGCAGCCCCCGTGCCTCGGAGACCCAGTACTTC

V: TRBV7-9
J: TRBJ2-1
D: TRBD2
size: once
CDR3: CASSLLGLVSYNEQFF
DNA: TGTGCCAGCAGCTTGCTGGGACTAGTTTCCTACAATGAGCAGTTCTTC

V: TRBV7-9
J: TRBJ1-6
D: TRBD1
size: -
CDR3: CASSRTGGFYNSPLHF
DNA: TGTGCCAGCAGCCGGACAGGGGGTTTCTATAATTCACCCCTCCACTTT

V: TRBV20-1
J: TRBJ2-3
D: -
size: -
CDR3: CSARDRQGRGAGTDTQYF
DNA: TGCAGTGCTAGAGATCGTCAGGGGAGAGGGGCTGGCACAGATACGCAGTATTTT

V: TRBV7-2
J: TRBJ2-7
D: -
size: few
CDR3: CASSLGGDGPYEQYF
DNA: TGTGCCAGCAGCTTAGGGGGGGACGGACCCTACGAGCAGTACTTC

V: TRBV20-1
J: TRBJ2-1
D: -
size: few
CDR3: CSARERSTGYNEQFF
DNA: TGCAGTGCTAGGGAACGGTCGACGGGATACAATGAGCAGTTCTTC

V: TRBV7-8
J: TRBJ1-5
D: -
size: -
CDR3: CASSLYSGQSNQPQHF
DNA: TGTGCCAGCAGCTTATATTCTGGACAAAGCAATCAGCCCCAGCATTTT

V: TRBV4-1
J: TRBJ2-1
D: TRBD1
size: -
CDR3: CASSRRDRVDEQFF
DNA: TGCGCCAGCAGCCGCCGGGACAGGGTAGATGAGCAGTTCTTC

V: TRBV7-8
J: TRBJ2-5
D: -
size: -
CDR3: CASSFRDPSWETQYF
DNA: TGTGCCAGCAGCTTTAGGGATCCTAGCTGGGAGACCCAGTACTTC

V: TRBV5-1
J: TRBJ2-1
D: -
size: -
CDR3: CASSLVRDKGQNEQFF
DNA: TGCGCCAGCAGCTTGGTCCGGGACAAGGGTCAGAATGAGCAGTTCTTC

V: TRBV19
J: TRBJ2-1
D: -
size: few
CDR3: CASSKRQRRVWNEQFF
DNA: TGTGCCAGTAGTAAAAGACAGAGAAGGGTATGGAATGAGCAGTTCTTC

V: TRBV20-1
J: TRBJ1-5
D: -
size: -
CDR3: CSASSVRQPQHF
DNA: TGCAGTGCCTCCTCGGTGCGGCAGCCCCAGCATTTT

V: TRBV5-1
J: TRBJ2-3
D: TRBD2
size: -
CDR3: CASWTSSGSTDTQYF
DNA: TGCGCCAGCTGGACTTCTAGCGGGAGCACAGATACGCAGTATTTT

V: TRBV6-2/TRBV6-3
J: TRBJ2-2
D: -
size: -
CDR3: CASSYLGPGELFF
DNA: TGTGCCAGCAGTTACCTGGGTCCCGGGGAGCTGTTTTTT

V: TRBV15
J: TRBJ2-7
D: -
size: -
CDR3: CATSRDVQEDEQYF
DNA: TGTGCCACCAGCAGAGATGTGCAGGAAGACGAGCAGTACTTC

V: TRBV12-3/TRBV12-4
J: TRBJ1-5
D: -
size: many
CDR3: CASSLGLLGQPQHF
DNA: TGTGCCAGCAGTTTAGGACTTCTCGGACAGCCCCAGCATTTT

V: TRBV27
J: TRBJ1-1
D: -
size: few
CDR3: CASSLLSGIGVTEAFF
DNA: TGTGCCAGCAGTTTATTGTCAGGGATCGGGGTCACTGAAGCTTTCTTT

V: TRBV7-8
J: TRBJ1-5
D: -
size: few
CDR3: CASSIGRYSNQPQHF
DNA: TGTGCCAGCAGCATAGGACGCTATAGCAATCAGCCCCAGCATTTT

V: TRBV4-2
J: TRBJ2-5
D: -
size: -
CDR3: CASRLSEEETQYF
DNA: TGTGCCAGCAGACTTAGCGAAGAAGAGACCCAGTACTTC

V: TRBV10-3
J: TRBJ1-1
D: TRBD1
size: -
CDR3: CAISGQGSDTEAFF
DNA: TGTGCCATCAGTGGACAGGGATCGGACACTGAAGCTTTCTTT

V: TRBV28
J: TRBJ1-5
D: TRBD1
size: few
CDR3: CASSRDRGFGPQHF
DNA: TGTGCCAGCAGTCGGGACAGGGGTTTCGGGCCCCAGCATTTT

V: TRBV4-3
J: TRBJ1-2
D: -
size: few
CDR3: CASSQDRWGAGYTF
DNA: TGCGCCAGCAGCCAAGATAGGTGGGGCGCAGGCTACACCTTC

V: TRBV23-1
J: TRBJ2-7
D: -
size: -
CDR3: CASSQFRERSYEQYF
DNA: TGCGCCAGCAGTCAATTCAGGGAGAGGTCCTACGAGCAGTACTTC

V: TRBV12-3/TRBV12-4
J: TRBJ1-1
D: -
size: -
CDR3: CASSLGGLQSPRAFF
DNA: TGTGCCAGCAGTTTAGGGGGTCTACAGAGCCCGCGAGCTTTCTTT

V: TRBV9
J: TRBJ2-7
D: -
size: many
CDR3: CASSGGLSYEQYF
DNA: TGTGCCAGCAGCGGGGGACTGAGCTACGAGCAGTACTTC

V: TRBV13
J: TRBJ1-2
D: -
size: few
CDR3: CASSTGPSRYGYTF
DNA: TGTGCCAGCAGCACCGGACCGTCTCGGTATGGCTACACCTTC

V: TRBV24-1
J: TRBJ2-3
D: -
size: many
CDR3: CATSGAYSTDTQYF
DNA: TGTGCCACCTCTGGGGCATATAGCACAGATACGCAGTATTTT